This T cell receptor beta chain is from a study of shared clonotypes between healthy human individuals. Study findings and constraints: The small donor group covered limited genetic and exposure diversity.

The V end was cut by 2 bases, the J end by 8 bases, with 13 bases between. The CDR3 spans 14 residues. Germline-derived CDR1 and CDR2 are SGHRS and YFSETQ. This table comes from immunoSEQ multiplex PCR, and its TCRdb copy is limited to in-frame clones, with some not included. The sample shows under 2,500,000 clones, 90% to 96% of them seen only once. Notes on this clone: What it binds is not known.

V usage is TRBV5-1 and J usage is TRBJ1-4, with no clear D. Sequencing was done on a sample of naive CD4+ T cells sorted from blood. Sample subset: CD45RA+ positively selected. This receptor was taken from a man younger than 30 in good health. The CDR3 sequence is CASSFQGLMEKLFF. The CDR3 DNA reads as TGCGCCAGCAGCTTTCAAGGGCTAATGGAAAAACTGTTTTTT. The full variable domain, completed using reference TRBV5-1 and TRBJ1-4, is KAGVTQTPRYLIKTRGQQVTLSCSPISGHRSVSWYQQTPGQGLQFLFEYFSETQRNKGNFPGRFSGRQFSNSRSEMNVSTLELGDSALYLCASSFQGLMEKLFFGSGTQLSVL.